This T cell receptor beta chain derives from a study of Ad26.COV2.S vaccination and SARS-CoV-2 variants. The treatment: approximately 18 received Ad26.COV2.S at low or high dose, single or two shots; several received placebo; per-sample allocation not given. Samples were taken on day 63 after the first vaccine or placebo injection. Data came from immunoSEQ multiplex PCR; TCRdb stores just in-frame clones and leaves some out. The data contain hundreds of thousands of clones, more than 80% of them seen just once; the ten biggest clones take up roughly 1.5%. The sample consisted of peripheral blood, taken in a trial of Ad26.COV2.S vaccine versus placebo. The origin of this receptor is a person aged 18-65 years who received the Ad26.COV2.S COVID-19 vaccine or a placebo.

CDR3 sequence: CASSLELPEGYGYTF. DNA of the CDR3: TGCGCCAGCAGCTTGGAACTCCCTGAGGGCTATGGCTACACCTTC. The chain has TRBV5-1 and TRBJ1-2; D is ambiguous. V gave up 0 bases and J gave up 4 bases, with 13 bases separating them. This CDR3 is 15 amino acids long. From germline, CDR1 is SGHRS and CDR2 YFSETQ.